A selection of T cell receptor beta chains follows, all from one sample in a study of PD-L1 blockade in urothelial cancer. Data came from immunoSEQ multiplex PCR; TCRdb stores just in-frame clones and leaves some out. The data contain 50,000 or so clones, around 87% of them seen just once; the ten biggest clones take up around 15%. Sample: PBMCs, taken around atezolizumab (anti-PD-L1) treatment. These receptors came from a man in his 60s with urothelial cancer. Both conserved end residues are part of each CDR3. The D gene is left open where the match is weak. Clone sizes are given selectively: once, few, many, or a class where the clone is expanded.

clone_size j_call d_call v_call cdr3_aa cdr3_nt
once TRBJ2-5 TRBD1 TRBV5-6 CASSSDRGLETQYF TGTGCCAGCAGCTCGGACAGGGGGCTTGAGACCCAGTACTTC
- TRBJ2-3 TRBD2 TRBV30 CAWAGTSGYTDTQYF TGTGCCTGGGCCGGGACTAGCGGCTACACAGATACGCAGTATTTT
once TRBJ2-2 - TRBV7-7 CASSSETGELFF TGTGCTAGCAGCTCAGAAACCGGGGAGCTGTTTTTT
once TRBJ1-1 - TRBV6-5 CASRKDRRNTEAFF TGTGCCAGCAGAAAGGACAGACGGAACACTGAAGCTTTCTTT
- TRBJ2-1 TRBD2 TRBV5-1 CASSVAGDSYNEQFF TGCGCCAGCAGCGTAGCGGGAGACTCCTACAATGAGCAGTTCTTC
- TRBJ2-5 TRBD2 TRBV30 CAWGATGTSSRETQYF TGTGCCTGGGGTGCAACCGGGACTAGCAGCAGGGAGACCCAGTACTTC
- TRBJ1-2 TRBD1 TRBV5-6 CASSLLGTGSYGYTF TGTGCCAGCAGCTTGCTCGGGACAGGGTCCTATGGCTACACCTTC
- TRBJ1-3 - TRBV10-3 CAISDTGGARNTIYF TGTGCCATCAGTGACACAGGAGGGGCGCGAAACACCATATATTTT
- TRBJ1-1 - TRBV18 CASSPSGLTGGGAFF TGTGCCAGCTCACCATCAGGCCTCACGGGGGGCGGAGCTTTCTTT
- TRBJ1-1 TRBD1 TRBV5-4 CASRQGTRNTEAFF TGTGCCAGCAGACAGGGGACGAGGAACACTGAAGCTTTCTTT
many TRBJ1-1 - TRBV5-1 CASSLQGTTEAFF TGCGCCAGCAGCCTACAGGGTACCACTGAAGCTTTCTTT
- TRBJ2-7 - TRBV11-2 CASSLGFERAYF TGTGCCAGCAGCTTAGGCTTCGAAAGAGCGTACTTC
- TRBJ1-2 - TRBV10-3 CAIREMAHYGYTF TGTGCCATCAGGGAGATGGCTCACTATGGCTACACCTTC
- TRBJ2-3 TRBD2 TRBV5-1 CASSKAGAISTDTQYF TGCGCCAGCAGCAAAGCGGGAGCTATTAGCACAGATACGCAGTATTTT
once TRBJ1-5 TRBD1 TRBV28 CASRAGTGGWGNQPQHF TGTGCCAGCAGGGCCGGGACAGGGGGCTGGGGCAATCAGCCCCAGCATTTT
once TRBJ1-1 - TRBV2 CASREGTANTEAFF TGTGCCAGCAGGGAGGGGACGGCGAACACTGAAGCTTTCTTT
- TRBJ2-5 TRBD2 TRBV4-1 CASSQTSGSLETQYF TGCGCCAGCAGCCAAACTAGCGGGAGTTTGGAGACCCAGTACTTC
- TRBJ1-3 TRBD1 TRBV15 CATSRDRGSGNTIYF TGTGCCACAAGCCGGGACAGGGGGTCTGGAAACACCATATATTTT
- TRBJ2-7 TRBD1 TRBV6-5 CASSYAGTGDYEQYF TGTGCCAGCAGTTACGCCGGGACAGGGGACTACGAGCAGTACTTC
- TRBJ1-2 - TRBV20-1 CSASPTGGYTF TGCAGTGCTAGCCCCACAGGTGGCTACACCTTC
- TRBJ2-4 TRBD2 TRBV7-3 CASSSQGTSGNGNIQYF TGTGCCAGCAGCTCCCAAGGGACTAGCGGAAACGGGAACATTCAGTACTTC
- TRBJ1-1 - TRBV28 CASSLAQGRVEAFF TGTGCCAGCAGTTTAGCCCAAGGGAGAGTAGAGGCTTTCTTT
- TRBJ2-1 - TRBV13 CASAGHLSYNEQFF TGTGCCAGCGCTGGGCATTTGTCCTACAATGAGCAGTTCTTC
- TRBJ1-1 - TRBV29-1 CSGTTGGRGEAFF TGCAGCGGGACGACAGGCGGTAGGGGGGAAGCTTTCTTT
- TRBJ2-1 TRBD2 TRBV10-3 CAISEYLAGANEQFF TGTGCCATCAGTGAGTATCTAGCGGGGGCCAATGAGCAGTTCTTC
- TRBJ1-2 TRBD1 TRBV27 CASRADRDNGYTF TGTGCCAGCAGAGCGGACAGGGATAATGGCTACACCTTC